The TCR beta chain under discussion was sequenced for a study of OX40 agonist ivuxolimab in advanced cancers. This clone came up a few times. In germline, CDR1 is SGHRS, CDR2 YFSETQ. Trimming removed 5 bases from V and 1 base from J; junction bases left unmatched: 3. The CDR3 sequence is 14 residues long. Profiled with immunoSEQ multiplex PCR; TCRdb holds only in-frame clones, not every one. The table lists tens of thousands of clones, 88% of them singletons. Source: CD4+ or CD8+ T cells sorted from blood, taken in a trial of the OX40 agonist ivuxolimab. The rearrangement joins TRBV5-1 to TRBJ2-5; 9 nucleotides match TRBD1. The TCR was taken from an adult with an advanced solid tumor such as melanoma, head and neck, liver or kidney cancer. The CDR3 loop is CASRSQGAQETQYF. The CDR3 bases are TGCGCCAGCAGATCACAGGGGGCCCAAGAGACCCAGTACTTC. Complete variable domain (other parts from reference TRBV5-1 and TRBJ2-5): KAGVTQTPRYLIKTRGQQVTLSCSPISGHRSVSWYQQTPGQGLQFLFEYFSETQRNKGNFPGRFSGRQFSNSRSEMNVSTLELGDSALYLCASRSQGAQETQYFGPGTRLLVL.